These 14 T cell receptor beta chains came from one sample sequenced in a study of Ad26.COV2.S vaccination and SARS-CoV-2 variants. Treatment in this sample: some 20 received Ad26.COV2.S at low or high dose, single or two shots; about 5 received placebo; per-sample allocation not given. The samples were gathered on day 63 after the first injection of vaccine or placebo. Assay used: immunoSEQ multiplex PCR; TCRdb lists only in-frame clones, some missing. The sample holds around 450,000 clones; 75% to 90% are singletons and the top ten take approximately 2.5%. The sample here was peripheral blood, taken in a trial of Ad26.COV2.S vaccine versus placebo. All receptors come from a person between 18 and 59 years old who received the Ad26.COV2.S COVID-19 vaccine or a placebo.

The chain uses TRBV7-9 and TRBJ1-5; D might be TRBD1 (5 bases). From germline, CDR1 is SEHNR and CDR2 FQNEAQ (reference sequence). The CDR3 consists of 13 residues. V was shortened by 3 bases and J by 3 bases, with 6 bases between the two germline ends. The CDR3 loop reads CASSLGVNQPQHF. Written as DNA, the CDR3 is TGTGCCAGCAGCTTGGGGGTCAATCAGCCCCAGCATTTT.

The rearrangement uses TRBV6-1 and TRBJ1-3; no firm D call. CDR3 length equals 11 residues. Per germline, CDR1 MNHNS and CDR2 SASEGT. V was cut by 3 bases and J by 11 bases, with 8 bases left in between. CDR3 loop: CASSDQLAIYF. DNA of the CDR3: TGTGCCAGCAGTGACCAGCTGGCCATATATTTT.

The rearrangement links TRBV6-2 or TRBV6-3 to TRBJ1-1; 7 nucleotides align to TRBD1. Germline CDR1 is MNHEY and CDR2 is SVGEGT. This CDR3 has 15 amino acids. J lost 5 bases, V lost 5 bases, and 11 bases had no gene match. For the CDR3, the DNA is TGTGCCAGCAGTGACCCGTGGGCAGGGGGGACTGAAGCTTTCTTT. Translating it yields CASSDPWAGGTEAFF.

Details on this clone: One end of the junction fails to match germline, which may point to a read error. The rearrangement uses TRBV7-9 and TRBJ2-2; 8 bases align to TRBD2. This CDR3 is 17 amino acids long. Germline CDR1 reads SEHNR; CDR2 reads FQNEAQ (reference sequence). Here the CDR3 reads CASRFGRGAFHDGELFF. In DNA form, the CDR3 reads TGTGCCAGCCGCTTTGGGCGGGGGGCGTTCCATGACGGGGAGCTGTTTTTT.

J is TRBJ2-1 and V is TRBV6-2 or TRBV6-3; D may be TRBD1 or TRBD2 (5 bases each). The CDR3 covers 15 residues. With 9 bases removed from V and 7 bases from J, the gap between germline ends came to 22 bases. The germline V gene encodes CDR1 MNHEY and CDR2 SVGEGT. CDR3 bases: TGTGCCAGTAGCTACTTCGGGACCCCTCGGAATGAGCAGTTCTTC. It translates to CASSYFGTPRNEQFF.

The genes are TRBV2 and TRBJ1-1; 9 positions agree with TRBD1. There are 14 residues in the CDR3. Germline V CDR1 and CDR2: SNHLY, FYNNEI. V dropped 8 bases and J dropped 11; count of bases not matched to a gene: 15. The CDR3 sequence is CASATPTQGAMAFF. CDR3 nucleotide sequence: TGTGCCAGCGCCACCCCGACACAGGGGGCGATGGCTTTCTTT.

The chain's CDR3 is CASTTDRNYEQYF. The CDR3 nucleotides read TGTGCCAGCACAACGGACAGGAACTACGAGCAGTACTTC. V is TRBV28 and J is TRBJ2-7; 7 bases line up with TRBD1. CDR3 length: 13 amino acids. The trim removed 7 bases at V and 3 bases at J, leaving 6 bases unmatched. CDR1 and CDR2 from the germline V gene are MDHEN and SYDVKM.

This chain uses TRBV18 with TRBJ2-7; the D is unclear. The CDR3 has 14 amino acids. The V end lost 0 bases, the J end lost 6 bases, and 12 bases lay between the germline ends. CDR1 and CDR2 from the germline V gene are KGHSH and LQKENI. The CDR3 spells CASSPPHAVFEQYF. The CDR3 DNA sequence: TGTGCCAGCTCACCACCGCATGCAGTTTTCGAGCAGTACTTC. The complete variable domain, with remaining parts taken from reference TRBV18 and TRBJ2-7, reads NAGVMQNPRHLVRRRGQEARLRCSPMKGHSHVYWYRQLPEEGLKFMVYLQKENIIDESGMPKERFSAEFPKEGPSILRIQQVVRGDSAAYFCASSPPHAVFEQYFGPGTRLTVT.

The rearrangement uses TRBV4-2 and TRBJ1-3; tentative D call: TRBD1 (5 bases). The CDR3 sequence is 14 residues long. Trimming removed 4 bases at V and 10 bases at J, with 17 bases between. Germline assignment: CDR1 LGHNA and CDR2 YNFKEQ. CDR3 residues: CASSLRDREGTIYF. The CDR3 DNA follows: TGTGCCAGCAGCCTCCGGGACCGGGAAGGGACCATATATTTT.

The chain uses TRBV6-5 and TRBJ2-7, with D hard to call. V was clipped by 6 bases and J by 7 bases, with 16 bases between them. Germline V lookup: CDR1 MNHEY, CDR2 SVGAGI. This CDR3 contains 13 residues. Here the CDR3 DNA reads TGTGCCAGCAGGCAGCATAGGGTTGTTGAGCAGTACGTC. This gives the protein CASRQHRVVEQYV.

The chain has TRBV5-1 and TRBJ2-5; perhaps TRBD2 as D (6 bases). Germline CDR1 reads SGHRS; CDR2 reads YFSETQ. CDR3 length equals 15 residues. The V gene lost 3 bases and the J gene lost 1 base, with 13 bases spanning the gap. CDR3 bases: TGCGCCAGCAGCTGGCATAGCGGCCGCCAAGAGACCCAGTACTTC. Its translation is CASSWHSGRQETQYF.

The chain joins TRBV10-3 to TRBJ2-1; TRBD1 agrees at 11 bases. Unmatched junction bases numbered 8, after V lost 6 bases and J lost 10 bases. The CDR3 totals 14 residues. Germline CDR1 ENHRY, CDR2 SYGVKD. The DNA of the CDR3 is TGTGCCATCAGGGGGACAGGGGGGACGGGAGAGCAGTTCTTC. It yields the protein CAIRGTGGTGEQFF.

The chain uses TRBV28 and TRBJ2-7; either TRBD1 or TRBD2 may supply D (5 bases each). CDR3 length: 15 residues. The V gene's germline CDR1 is MDHEN and CDR2 SYDVKM. The germline V and J ends were trimmed by 5 bases and 3 bases, with 17 bases remaining between them. This CDR3 reads CASSDNAGTGYEQYF. The CDR3 DNA reads as TGTGCCAGCAGTGATAACGCAGGGACCGGCTACGAGCAGTACTTC.

The rearrangement links TRBV5-1 to TRBJ1-6; possible D gene TRBD1, 5 bases. V shed 8 bases and J shed 7 bases, with 16 bases lying between them. CDR1 and CDR2 from the germline V gene are SGHRS and YFSETQ. This CDR3 has 14 residues. In DNA, the CDR3 is TGCGCCAGTTACCGGGGCTCGGGGAATTCACCCCTCCACTTT. Its translation is CASYRGSGNSPLHF. Supplemented by reference TRBV5-1 and TRBJ1-6, the full variable domain reads KAGVTQTPRYLIKTRGQQVTLSCSPISGHRSVSWYQQTPGQGLQFLFEYFSETQRNKGNFPGRFSGRQFSNSRSEMNVSTLELGDSALYLCASYRGSGNSPLHFGNGTRLTVT.